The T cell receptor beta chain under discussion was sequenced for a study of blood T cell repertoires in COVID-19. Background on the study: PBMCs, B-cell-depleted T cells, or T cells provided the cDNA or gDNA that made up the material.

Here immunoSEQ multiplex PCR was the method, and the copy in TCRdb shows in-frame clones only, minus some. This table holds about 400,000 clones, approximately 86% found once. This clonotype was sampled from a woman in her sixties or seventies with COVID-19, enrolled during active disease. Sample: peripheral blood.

The CDR3 region is CAWSVLGLVIRETQYF. The CDR3 nucleotides read TGTGCCTGGAGTGTACTCGGGTTGGTAATCAGAGAGACCCAGTACTTC. This sequence joins TRBV30 and TRBJ2-5; D remains ambiguous. V was clipped by 0 bases and J by 4 bases, with 18 bases between them. Germline V gene lookup returns CDR1 GTSNPN and CDR2 SVGIG (reference sequence). This CDR3 spans 16 amino acids.